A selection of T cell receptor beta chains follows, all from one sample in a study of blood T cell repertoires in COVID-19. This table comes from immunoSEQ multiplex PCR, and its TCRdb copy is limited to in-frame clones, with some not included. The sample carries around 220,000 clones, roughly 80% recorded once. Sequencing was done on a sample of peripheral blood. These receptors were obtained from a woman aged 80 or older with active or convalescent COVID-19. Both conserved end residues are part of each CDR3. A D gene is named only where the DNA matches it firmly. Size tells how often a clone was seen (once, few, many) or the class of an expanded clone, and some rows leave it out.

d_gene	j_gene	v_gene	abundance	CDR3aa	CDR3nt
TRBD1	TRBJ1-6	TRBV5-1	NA	CASTVGTGGYNSPLHF	TGCGCCAGCACCGTAGGGACAGGGGGCTATAATTCACCCCTCCACTTT
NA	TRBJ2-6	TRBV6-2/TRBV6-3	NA	CASSYSGGQGANVLTF	TGTGCCAGCAGTTACTCGGGGGGGCAAGGGGCCAACGTCCTGACTTTC
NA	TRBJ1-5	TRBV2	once	CASSRQAGNQPQHF	TGTGCCAGCAGTCGACAGGCCGGCAATCAGCCCCAGCATTTT
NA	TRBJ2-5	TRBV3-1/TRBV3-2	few	CASSRAGIRAETQYF	TGTGCCAGCAGCCGGGCAGGGATAAGGGCCGAGACCCAGTACTTC
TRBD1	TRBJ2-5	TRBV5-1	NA	CASIGVGQGETQYF	TGCGCCAGCATCGGGGTCGGACAGGGCGAGACCCAGTACTTC
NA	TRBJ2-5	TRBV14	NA	CASSPRGSRQETQYF	TGTGCCAGCAGCCCACGGGGGAGCCGTCAAGAGACCCAGTACTTC
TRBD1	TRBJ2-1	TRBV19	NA	CASSPRQGSSYNEQFF	TGTGCCAGTAGTCCAAGACAGGGGAGCTCCTACAATGAGCAGTTCTTC
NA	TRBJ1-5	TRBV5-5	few	CASSWDMDQPQHF	TGTGCCAGCAGCTGGGACATGGATCAGCCCCAGCATTTT
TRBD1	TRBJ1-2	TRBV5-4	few	CASSSDRGLGYTF	TGTGCCAGCAGCTCCGACAGGGGGCTTGGCTACACCTTC
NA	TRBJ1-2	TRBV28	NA	CASSTTASNYGYTF	TGTGCCAGCAGCACGACAGCTTCTAACTATGGCTACACCTTC
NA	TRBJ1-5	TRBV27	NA	CASSLNRDSNQPQHF	TGTGCCAGCAGTTTAAACAGGGATAGCAATCAGCCCCAGCATTTT
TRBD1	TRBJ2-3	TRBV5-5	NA	CASSHTLRGRFDTQYF	TGTGCCAGCAGCCACACATTAAGGGGGCGCTTTGATACGCAGTATTTT
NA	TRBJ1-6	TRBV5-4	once	CASSSDSFINSPLHF	TGTGCCAGCAGCTCCGACAGCTTCATCAATTCACCCCTCCACTTT
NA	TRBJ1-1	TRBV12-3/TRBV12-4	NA	CASSLTTETFF	TGTGCCAGCAGTCTCACCACTGAGACTTTCTTT
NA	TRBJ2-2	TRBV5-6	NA	CASSLNQIITGELFF	TGTGCCAGCAGCTTGAATCAGATTATCACCGGGGAGCTGTTTTTT
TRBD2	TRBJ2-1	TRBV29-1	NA	CSVMGGTSGMGENEQFF	TGCAGCGTTATGGGTGGAACTAGCGGGATGGGAGAGAATGAGCAGTTCTTC
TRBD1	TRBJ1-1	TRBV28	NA	CASTSHPGQMNTEAFF	TGTGCCAGTACTTCCCATCCGGGACAGATGAACACTGAAGCTTTCTTT
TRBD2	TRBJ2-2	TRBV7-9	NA	CASSLMTSGAELFF	TGTGCCAGCAGCTTAATGACTAGCGGGGCCGAGCTGTTTTTT
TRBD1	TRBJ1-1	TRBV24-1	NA	CATSAGGRGNTEAFF	TGTGCCACCAGTGCAGGGGGCAGGGGGAACACTGAAGCTTTCTTT
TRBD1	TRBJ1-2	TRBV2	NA	CASSKDRVGGYTF	TGTGCCAGCAGTAAGGACAGGGTAGGGGGCTACACCTTC
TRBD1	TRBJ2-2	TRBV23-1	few	CASLRQGRRELFF	TGCGCCAGCCTCCGACAGGGCAGGCGGGAGCTGTTTTTT
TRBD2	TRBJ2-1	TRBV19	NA	CASSILVVGIAGRGNEQFF	TGTGCCAGTAGTATATTGGTTGTTGGGATAGCGGGTAGGGGCAATGAGCAGTTCTTC
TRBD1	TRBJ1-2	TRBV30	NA	CAWNTGTGIYGYTF	TGTGCCTGGAACACCGGGACAGGTATCTATGGCTACACCTTC
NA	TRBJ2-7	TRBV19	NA	CASSGNSGRAASYEQYF	TGTGCCAGTAGTGGTAATTCAGGCAGGGCGGCTTCCTACGAGCAGTACTTC
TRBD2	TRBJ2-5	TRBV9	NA	CASSVGGGLAGGTQYF	TGTGCCAGCAGCGTAGGAGGGGGACTAGCGGGAGGGACCCAGTACTTC
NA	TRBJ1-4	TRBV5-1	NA	CASSSEGVDEKLFF	TGCGCCAGCAGCTCGGAAGGGGTTGACGAAAAACTGTTTTTT
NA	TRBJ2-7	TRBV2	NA	CASSEETANEQYF	TGTGCCAGCAGTGAGGAGACAGCTAACGAGCAGTACTTC
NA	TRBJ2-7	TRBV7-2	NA	CASSLTTSSYEQYF	TGTGCCAGCAGCTTAACTACTAGCTCCTACGAGCAGTACTTC
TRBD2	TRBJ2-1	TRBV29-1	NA	CSVSRDYHPNAYNEQFF	TGCAGCGTTTCCCGGGACTACCATCCTAATGCCTACAATGAGCAGTTCTTC
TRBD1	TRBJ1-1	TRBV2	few	CASRGQGGYTEAFF	TGTGCCAGCAGGGGACAGGGGGGATACACTGAAGCTTTCTTT
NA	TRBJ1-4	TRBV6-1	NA	CASSEWGPGEKLFF	TGTGCCAGCAGTGAATGGGGGCCGGGTGAAAAACTGTTTTTT
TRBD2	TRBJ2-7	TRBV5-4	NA	CASSKGGGVPYEQYF	TGTGCCAGCAGCAAAGGCGGGGGAGTCCCCTACGAGCAGTACTTC
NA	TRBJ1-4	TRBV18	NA	CASSPLVNSFATNEKLFF	TGTGCCAGCTCACCACTAGTTAACAGCTTCGCAACTAATGAAAAACTGTTTTTT
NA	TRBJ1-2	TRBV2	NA	CASSLDSPYYGYTF	TGTGCCAGCAGTTTGGACAGTCCTTACTATGGCTACACCTTC
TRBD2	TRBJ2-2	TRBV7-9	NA	CASSSPGLAGAGELFF	TGTGCCAGCAGCTCGCCCGGACTAGCGGGAGCCGGGGAGCTGTTTTTT
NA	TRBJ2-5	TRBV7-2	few	CASSLAYKETQYF	TGTGCCAGCAGCTTAGCGTACAAAGAGACCCAGTACTTC
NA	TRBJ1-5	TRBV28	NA	CASSLGGGQKPQHF	TGTGCCAGCAGTTTAGGCGGGGGGCAGAAGCCCCAGCATTTT
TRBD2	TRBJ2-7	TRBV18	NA	CASSGTSGSEQYF	TGTGCCAGCTCAGGGACTAGCGGGAGTGAGCAGTACTTC
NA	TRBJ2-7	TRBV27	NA	CASSSFPGNEQYF	TGTGCCAGCAGTTCCTTCCCTGGCAACGAGCAGTACTTC
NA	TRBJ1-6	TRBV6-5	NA	CASSYVRGANSPLHF	TGTGCCAGCAGTTACGTCCGGGGGGCTAATTCACCCCTCCACTTT
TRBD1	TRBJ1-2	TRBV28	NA	CASSRGGANYGYTF	TGTGCCAGCAGCCGAGGGGGCGCAAACTATGGCTACACCTTC
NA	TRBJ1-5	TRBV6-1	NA	CASSENVWAGNQPQHF	TGTGCCAGCAGTGAAAATGTGTGGGCCGGCAATCAGCCCCAGCATTTT
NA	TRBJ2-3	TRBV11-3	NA	CASSFEGAGETQYF	TGTGCCAGCAGCTTCGAAGGCGCGGGCGAAACGCAGTATTTT
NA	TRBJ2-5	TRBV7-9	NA	CASSLVQQETQYF	TGTGCCAGCAGCTTAGTTCAACAAGAGACCCAGTACTTC
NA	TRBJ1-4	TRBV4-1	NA	CASSQEVTELGEKLFF	TGCGCCAGCAGCCAAGAAGTTACGGAGCTAGGCGAAAAACTGTTTTTT
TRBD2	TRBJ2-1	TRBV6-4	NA	CASSEIGGRLPYNEQFF	TGTGCCAGCAGTGAGATTGGCGGGAGACTCCCTTACAATGAGCAGTTCTTC
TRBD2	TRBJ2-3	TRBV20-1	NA	CSASGPGGSTDTQYF	TGCAGTGCTAGTGGGCCGGGGGGTAGCACAGATACGCAGTATTTT
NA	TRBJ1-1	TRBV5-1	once	CASSLAKSGQNTEAFF	TGCGCCAGCAGCTTGGCCAAGTCTGGACAGAACACTGAAGCTTTCTTT
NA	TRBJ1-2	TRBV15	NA	CATSRGGRGYTF	TGTGCCACCAGCAGAGGGGGCCGTGGCTACACCTTC
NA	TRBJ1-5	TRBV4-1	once	CASSQSLGGLQPQHF	TGCGCCAGCAGCCAATCTTTGGGGGGGCTTCAGCCCCAGCATTTT